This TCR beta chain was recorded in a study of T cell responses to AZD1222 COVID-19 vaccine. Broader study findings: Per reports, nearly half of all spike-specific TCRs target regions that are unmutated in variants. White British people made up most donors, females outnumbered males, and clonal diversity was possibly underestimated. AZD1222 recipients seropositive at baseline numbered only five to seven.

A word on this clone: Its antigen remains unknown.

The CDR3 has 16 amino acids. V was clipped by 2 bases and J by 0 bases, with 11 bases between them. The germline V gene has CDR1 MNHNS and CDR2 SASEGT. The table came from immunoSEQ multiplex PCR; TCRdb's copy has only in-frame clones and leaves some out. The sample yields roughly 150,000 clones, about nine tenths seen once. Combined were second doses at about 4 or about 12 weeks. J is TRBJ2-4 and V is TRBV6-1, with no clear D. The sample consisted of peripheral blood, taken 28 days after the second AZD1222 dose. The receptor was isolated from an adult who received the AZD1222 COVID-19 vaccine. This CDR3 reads CASSEWAGQAKNIQYF. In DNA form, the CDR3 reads TGTGCCAGCAGTGAATGGGCAGGCCAAGCCAAAAACATTCAGTACTTC.